Sequencing of this T cell receptor beta chain was carried out in a study of T cell responses to AZD1222 COVID-19 vaccine. Trimming at V came to 1 base and at J to 3 bases, leaving 8 bases not matched to a gene. The CDR3 consists of 17 residues. Germline-derived CDR1 and CDR2 are SNHLY and FYNNEI. The table lists this clone with a count of one. Its antigen remains unidentified. Only in-frame clones appear in the TCRdb table, and some are missing; sequencing was by immunoSEQ multiplex PCR. The sample yields about 130,000 clones, 70% to 90% seen once. Overall study results and limits: There were vaccine-associated CD4 TCRs across spike, dominant at 160-218 and 743-854. In a largely white British group with more females than males, clonal diversity was possibly underestimated. Reports say nearly half of spike-specific TCRs go after unmutated variant regions. Recipients of AZD1222 seropositive at baseline numbered only five or six.

The chain has TRBV2 and TRBJ2-5, with TRBD2 identical over 10 bases. This clonotype was obtained from an adult who received the AZD1222 COVID-19 vaccine. Material: peripheral blood, obtained 28 days after the second AZD1222 dose. CDR3 bases: TGTGCCAGCAGTGAAGATCGGCAGCGGGGGGGCAAAGAGACCCAGTACTTC. It codes for CASSEDRQRGGKETQYF. The variable domain in full, with the rest retrieved from reference TRBV2 and TRBJ2-5, is EPEVTQTPSHQVTQMGQEVILRCVPISNHLYFYWYRQILGQKVEFLVSFYNNEISEKSEIFDDQFSVERPDGSNFTLKIRSTKLEDSAMYFCASSEDRQRGGKETQYFGPGTRLLVL.